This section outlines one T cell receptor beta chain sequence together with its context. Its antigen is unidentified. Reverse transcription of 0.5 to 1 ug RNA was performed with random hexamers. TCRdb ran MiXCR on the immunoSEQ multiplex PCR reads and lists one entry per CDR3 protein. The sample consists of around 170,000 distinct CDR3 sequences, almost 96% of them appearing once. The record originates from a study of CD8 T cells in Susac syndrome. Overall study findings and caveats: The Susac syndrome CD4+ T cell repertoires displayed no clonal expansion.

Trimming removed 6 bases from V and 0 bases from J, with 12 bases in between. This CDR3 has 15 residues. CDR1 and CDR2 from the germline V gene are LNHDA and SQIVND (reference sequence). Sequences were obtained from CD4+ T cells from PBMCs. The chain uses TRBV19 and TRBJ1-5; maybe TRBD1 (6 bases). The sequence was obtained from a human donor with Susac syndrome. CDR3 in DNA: TGTGCCAGTAGGTTCACAGGGTATAGCAATCAGCCCCAGCATTTT. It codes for CASRFTGYSNQPQHF.